This T cell receptor (beta chain) comes out of a study of cytomegalovirus exposure and HLA in healthy donors. V lost 6 bases to trimming and J lost 12 bases; unmatched junction nucleotides: 15. CDR3 length: 14 residues. CDR1 is SGHAT and CDR2 is FQNNGV in the germline V gene. Primers included in the PCR were 60 Vbeta and 13 Jbeta primers. Using immunoSEQ multiplex PCR, the repertoire was profiled, and TCRdb retains in-frame clones only, with some absent. The data contain about 160,000 clones, roughly 72% of them seen just once; the ten biggest clones take up roughly 1.5%. The clonotype was recovered from a man aged 35 to 55 in good health and CMV-seronegative. The genes are TRBV11-2 and TRBJ2-3, with TRBD2 matching over 7 bases. The sequenced sample consisted of PBMCs. The DNA for the CDR3 is TGTGCCAGCAGTAAGGGTGGAGGACTAGGAAGTCAGTATTTT. Translated: CASSKGGGLGSQYF.